Listed below are T cell receptor beta chains from one sample, sequenced in a study of PD-L1 blockade in urothelial cancer. Method: immunoSEQ multiplex PCR; TCRdb's copy keeps in-frame clones and lacks some. The sample has more than 50,000 clones; around 86% are singletons. This specimen consisted of PBMCs, obtained around atezolizumab (anti-PD-L1) treatment. The receptors come from a man in his 70s with urothelial cancer. Both conserved end residues are part of each CDR3.

J | V | CDR3
TRBJ2-2 | TRBV25-1 | CASSDSGQGTGELFF
TRBJ2-1 | TRBV10-3 | CAISDSSGSMYEQFF
TRBJ2-1 | TRBV5-4 | CASSSSSGTFDEQFF
TRBJ2-7 | TRBV19 | CASTDPDRVPYEQYF
TRBJ1-1 | TRBV5-6 | CASSLFGDTEAFF
TRBJ2-1 | TRBV30 | CACLLAGSANEQFF
TRBJ1-3 | TRBV29-1 | CSVLFPGGNTIYF
TRBJ1-4 | TRBV30 | CAWSVIRGRGEKLFF
TRBJ1-1 | TRBV28 | CASSTTGEIGAFF
TRBJ2-1 | TRBV2 | CASSEAQSSGYNEQFF
TRBJ2-5 | TRBV2 | CASSERTTQETQYF
TRBJ2-3 | TRBV7-2 | CASSSTSGRPTDTQYF
TRBJ2-1 | TRBV7-9 | CASSSRGGTGMVNEQFF
TRBJ2-1 | TRBV7-3 | CASSLTSGRGDNEQFF
TRBJ1-1 | TRBV9 | CASSVTGTANTEAFF
TRBJ2-7 | TRBV6-5 | CASQLALGYEQYF
TRBJ1-2 | TRBV2 | CASNQQEEGYGYTF
TRBJ1-3 | TRBV7-8 | CASSLANGEAAAGNTIYF
TRBJ2-7 | TRBV18 | CASSPGTGGYEQYF
TRBJ2-5 | TRBV18 | CASSPVTISNQETQYF
TRBJ2-3 | TRBV19 | CASSLRDFSTDTQYF
TRBJ2-7 | TRBV9 | CASSGLWDSQEQYF
TRBJ1-2 | TRBV19 | CASSTGQLYGYTF
TRBJ2-7 | TRBV28 | CASSPGVAGAYEQYF
TRBJ1-2 | TRBV6-1 | CASSVMQDTTGGYTF
TRBJ2-3 | TRBV4-1 | CASSQEIAGGFSSTDTQYF
TRBJ1-2 | TRBV5-1 | CASSLAGYGYTF
TRBJ2-1 | TRBV25-1 | CASSSGLAGYNEQFF
TRBJ2-4 | TRBV25-1 | CASSEQGLNIQYF
TRBJ2-1 | TRBV28 | CASSCGGRACRYNEQFF
TRBJ1-3 | TRBV10-3 | CAIRTGDSGNTIYF
TRBJ2-5 | TRBV10-1 | CASSEAPLGETQYF
TRBJ1-2 | TRBV27 | CASSPQGWDAGYTF
TRBJ2-3 | TRBV9 | CASSVGLAGEADTQYF
TRBJ2-7 | TRBV6-6 | CASTRQGGPGNEQYF
TRBJ1-1 | TRBV4-2 | CASSQGMNRGPEAFF
TRBJ2-2 | TRBV30 | CAWSRGGVGGELFF
TRBJ2-7 | TRBV6-1 | CASSEARVGEQYF
TRBJ2-7 | TRBV2 | CASRPVRVHEQYF
TRBJ2-6 | TRBV12-5 | CASGLGGRRAGANVLTF